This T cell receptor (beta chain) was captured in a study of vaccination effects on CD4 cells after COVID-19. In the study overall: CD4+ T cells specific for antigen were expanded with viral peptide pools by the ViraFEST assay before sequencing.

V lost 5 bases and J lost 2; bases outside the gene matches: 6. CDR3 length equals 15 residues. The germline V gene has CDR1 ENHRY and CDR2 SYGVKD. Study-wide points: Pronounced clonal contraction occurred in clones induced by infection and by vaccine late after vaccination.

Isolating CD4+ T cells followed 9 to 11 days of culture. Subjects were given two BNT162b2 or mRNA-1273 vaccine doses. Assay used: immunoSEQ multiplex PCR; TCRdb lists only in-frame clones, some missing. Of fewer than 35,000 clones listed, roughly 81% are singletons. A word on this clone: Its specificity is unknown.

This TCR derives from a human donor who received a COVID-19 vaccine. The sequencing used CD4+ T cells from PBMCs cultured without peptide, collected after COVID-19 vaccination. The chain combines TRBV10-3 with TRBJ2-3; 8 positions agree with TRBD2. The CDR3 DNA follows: TGTGCCATCAGTCCAAGGCGGGGGGACACAGATACGCAGTATTTT. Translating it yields CAISPRRGDTDTQYF.